These 18 T cell receptor beta chains were all obtained from the same sample, sequenced in a study of a mutant IDH1 vaccine in newly diagnosed glioma. These receptors' antigens are unknown. Libraries were prepared by immunoSEQ multiplex PCR; TCRdb keeps only in-frame clonotypes and omits some of them. The table includes some 30,000 clones, around 91% detected once. The time point: week 11, during vaccination. Doses comprised 300 ug of mutant IDH1 20-mer peptide each, plus topical imiquimod. The source material was PBMCs, sampled from a glioma patient whose treatment included an IDH1 peptide vaccine. The receptors come from a man aged 18 to 29 with glioma.

The chain has TRBV5-4 and TRBJ1-3, with 10 bases identical to TRBD1. This CDR3 is built from 15 residues. After removal of 4 bases from V and 2 bases from J, the junction contained 3 bases not matched to a gene. Germline V CDR1 and CDR2: SGHNT, YYREEE (reference sequence). CDR3 nucleotide sequence: TGTGCCAGCAGCGGCGGGACAGGGGCTGGAAACACCATATATTTT. This translates into CASSGGTGAGNTIYF.

The chain joins TRBV5-6 to TRBJ2-5; D is undetermined. This CDR3 is 14 amino acids long. Between the trimmed V and J ends, which lost 4 bases and 4 bases, there was a span of 14 bases. The germline CDR1 and CDR2 sequences are SGHDT and YYEEEE. The CDR3 region has the DNA TGTGCCAGCAGCAGCTTTTTGGAAGGAGAGACCCAGTACTTC. Protein sequence: CASSSFLEGETQYF.

The genes are TRBV29-1 and TRBJ2-3, with 8 bases matching TRBD2. Germline trimming cut 4 bases from V and 6 bases from J; bases unmatched to any gene: 9. CDR3 size: 14 residues. Germline V gene lookup returns CDR1 SQVTM and CDR2 ANQGSEA. CDR3 bases: TGCAGCGTTGTGGTTAGCGGGACCCATGATACGCAGTATTTT. It is translated as CSVVVSGTHDTQYF.

This sequence joins TRBV9 and TRBJ2-5, with D possibly being TRBD2 (5 bases). The germline V gene encodes CDR1 SGDLS and CDR2 YYNGEE. Between the trimmed V and J ends, which lost 2 bases and 3 bases, there was a span of 14 bases. This CDR3 has 15 amino acids. CDR3 sequence reads: CASSVFTGTEETQYF. The DNA of the CDR3 is TGTGCCAGCAGCGTGTTCACGGGAACGGAAGAGACCCAGTACTTC.

This clone was observed a few times. The J gene is TRBJ1-4, the V gene TRBV4-1; 7 nucleotides line up with TRBD1. The germline V gene has CDR1 MGHRA and CDR2 YSYEKL. The CDR3 is 15 residues long. Unmatched junction bases numbered 6, after V lost 4 bases and J lost 4 bases. The CDR3 DNA reads as TGCGCCAGCAGCCTCGGGGACAGCGATAATGAAAAACTGTTTTTT. This encodes CASSLGDSDNEKLFF.

This chain links TRBV7-8 with TRBJ2-5; TRBD2 aligns across 7 bases. V shed 2 bases, J shed 1 base, and the junction held 16 bases outside the gene matches. This CDR3 comprises 19 residues. The germline gives CDR1 SGHVS, CDR2 FQNEAQ. CDR3 nucleotides: TGTGCCAGCAGCTTAAGTCTCACTAGGGGCGGGAGACGCCAAGAGACCCAGTACTTC. Translation gives CASSLSLTRGGRRQETQYF. Based on the CDR3 plus reference TRBV7-8 and TRBJ2-5, the full variable domain is GAGVSQSPRYKVAKRGQDVALRCDPISGHVSLFWYQQALGQGPEFLTYFQNEAQLDKSGLPSDRFFAERPEGSVSTLKIQRTQQEDSAVYLCASSLSLTRGGRRQETQYFGPGTRLLVL.

This chain uses TRBV5-1 with TRBJ2-2; unclear D gene. Trimming shortened V by 0 bases and J by 2 bases, and 5 bases separated the two germline ends. CDR3 length: 14 amino acids. The germline V gene has CDR1 SGHRS and CDR2 YFSETQ. The CDR3 bases are TGCGCCAGCAGCTTGGGGGGAAACACCGGGGAGCTGTTTTTT. This codes for CASSLGGNTGELFF.

The V gene is TRBV10-3, the J gene TRBJ1-1, with 9 nucleotides matching TRBD1. J lost 5 bases, V lost 8 bases, and 9 bases had no gene match. CDR3 length: 14 amino acids. CDR1 and CDR2 from the germline V gene are ENHRY and SYGVKD. The CDR3 DNA sequence: TGTGCCATCGCACAACAGGGGGCTCGAACTGAAGCTTTCTTT. It is translated as CAIAQQGARTEAFF.

This clone was observed a handful of times. The chain employs TRBV5-6 and TRBJ1-1, with D unresolved. CDR1 is SGHDT, CDR2 YYEEEE, per germline. Trimming removed 2 bases at V and 1 base at J, with 6 bases between. The CDR3 totals 13 residues. In nucleotides, the CDR3 is TGTGCCAGCAGCTTAACGGGGAACACTGAAGCTTTCTTT. It is translated as CASSLTGNTEAFF.

This rearrangement joins TRBV4-3 to TRBJ1-1, with TRBD1 matching over 8 bases. J lost 7 bases, V lost 3 bases, and 7 bases had no gene match. Germline V gene data show CDR1 as LGHNA and CDR2 as YSLEER. This CDR3 is 14 amino acids long. CDR3 in DNA: TGCGCCAGCAGCCATCGGACAGGGTTGGGTGAAGCTTTCTTT. Translation gives CASSHRTGLGEAFF.

The J gene is TRBJ2-3, the V gene TRBV5-6; no clear D gene. The germline V and J ends were trimmed by 0 bases and 3 bases, with 5 bases remaining between them. Germline CDR1 SGHDT, CDR2 YYEEEE. This CDR3 is 13 amino acids long. The CDR3 spells CASSLDFTDTQYF. CDR3 in DNA: TGTGCCAGCAGCTTGGACTTTACAGATACGCAGTATTTT.

This chain joins TRBV7-9 and TRBJ2-7; 7 nucleotides align to TRBD2. The J segment lost 6 bases and the V segment lost 0 bases, leaving 5 bases of the junction unmatched. CDR3 length equals 14 residues. The germline V gene has CDR1 SEHNR and CDR2 FQNEAQ (reference sequence). The CDR3 here is CASSLAGGRAEQYF. For the CDR3, the DNA is TGTGCCAGCAGCTTAGCCGGGGGGAGGGCCGAGCAGTACTTC. Filled out from reference TRBV7-9 and TRBJ2-7, the complete variable domain reads DTGVSQNPRHKITKRGQNVTFRCDPISEHNRLYWYRQTLGQGPEFLTYFQNEAQLEKSRLLSDRFSAERPKGSFSTLEIQRTEQGDSAMYLCASSLAGGRAEQYFGPGTRLTVT.

In this sample, this clone turned up a few times. This sequence joins TRBV13 and TRBJ1-5; D remains ambiguous. The V gene's germline CDR1 is PRHDT and CDR2 FYEKMQ (reference sequence). This CDR3 is 13 amino acids long. V was cut by 0 bases and J by 4 bases, with 4 bases left in between. The CDR3 loop reads CASSLGTNQPQHF. The DNA of the CDR3 is TGTGCCAGCAGCTTAGGGACTAATCAGCCCCAGCATTTT.

This sequence joins TRBV27 and TRBJ1-2; D is perhaps TRBD1 (5 bases). Trimming shortened V by 2 bases and J by 8 bases, and 15 bases separated the two germline ends. The CDR3 runs 14 residues. CDR1 is MNHEY and CDR2 is SMNVEV in the germline V gene (reference sequence). DNA of the CDR3: TGTGCCAGCAGTTTAGCTCTGGGGGTAGGAGGCTACACCTTC. It specifies CASSLALGVGGYTF.

The V call is TRBV15, the J call TRBJ2-3, with 7 bases lining up with TRBD1. The CDR3 totals 21 residues. Unmatched junction bases numbered 18, after V lost 0 bases and J lost 0 bases. CDR1 is LNHNV and CDR2 is YYDKDF in the germline V gene (reference sequence). CDR3 protein: CATSRDMGRGGVGLSTDTQYF. In nucleotides, the CDR3 is TGTGCCACCAGCAGAGATATGGGAAGAGGGGGCGTCGGTCTTAGCACAGATACGCAGTATTTT.

V gene TRBV5-4 combines with J gene TRBJ2-7, with 8 nucleotides matching TRBD1. Germline V CDR1 and CDR2: SGHNT, YYREEE (reference sequence). Unmatched junction bases numbered 9, after V lost 0 bases and J lost 7 bases. CDR3 size: 15 residues. The CDR3 reads CASSLDRQGAREQYF. CDR3 nucleotides: TGTGCCAGCAGCTTGGATCGGCAGGGGGCGCGAGAGCAGTACTTC.

The gene calls are TRBV27 and TRBJ2-1; D call uncertain. CDR1 is MNHEY and CDR2 is SMNVEV in the germline V gene (reference sequence). The CDR3 runs to 15 residues. Trimming removed 3 bases at V and 4 bases at J, with 13 bases between. In DNA form, the CDR3 reads TGTGCCAGCAGTTTCCTTCCAGCCACGTACAATGAGCAGTTCTTC. It encodes CASSFLPATYNEQFF.

This sequence joins TRBV7-2 and TRBJ2-7; D not resolved. Trimming cost V 1 base and J 2 bases, with 12 bases left between them. Germline CDR1 is SGHTA and CDR2 is FQGNSA. This CDR3 comprises 15 residues. CDR3 residues: CASSLGATAAYEQYF. The DNA of the CDR3 is TGTGCCAGCAGCTTAGGAGCGACGGCGGCCTACGAGCAGTACTTC.